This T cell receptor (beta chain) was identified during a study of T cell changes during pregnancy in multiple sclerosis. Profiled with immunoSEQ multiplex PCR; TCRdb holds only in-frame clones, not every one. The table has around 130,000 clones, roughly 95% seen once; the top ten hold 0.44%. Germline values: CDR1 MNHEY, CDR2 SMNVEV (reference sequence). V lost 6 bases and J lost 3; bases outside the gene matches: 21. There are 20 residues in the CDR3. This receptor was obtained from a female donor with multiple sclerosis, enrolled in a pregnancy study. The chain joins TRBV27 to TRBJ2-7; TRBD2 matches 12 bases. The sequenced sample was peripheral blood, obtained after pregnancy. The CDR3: CASSPALGLAGNSPVYEQYF. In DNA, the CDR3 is TGTGCCAGCAGCCCCGCCCTTGGACTAGCGGGAAACTCTCCTGTCTACGAGCAGTACTTC.